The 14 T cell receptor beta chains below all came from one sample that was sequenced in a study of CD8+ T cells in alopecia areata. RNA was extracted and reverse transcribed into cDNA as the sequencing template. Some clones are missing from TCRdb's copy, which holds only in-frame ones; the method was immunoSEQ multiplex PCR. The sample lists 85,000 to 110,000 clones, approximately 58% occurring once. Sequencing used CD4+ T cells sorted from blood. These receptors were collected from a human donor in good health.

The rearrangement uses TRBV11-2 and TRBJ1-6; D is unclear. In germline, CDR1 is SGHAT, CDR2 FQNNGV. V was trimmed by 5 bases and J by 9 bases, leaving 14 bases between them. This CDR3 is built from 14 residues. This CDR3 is CASSPHGEISPLHF. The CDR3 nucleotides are TGTGCCAGCAGCCCCCACGGGGAAATTTCACCCCTCCACTTT.

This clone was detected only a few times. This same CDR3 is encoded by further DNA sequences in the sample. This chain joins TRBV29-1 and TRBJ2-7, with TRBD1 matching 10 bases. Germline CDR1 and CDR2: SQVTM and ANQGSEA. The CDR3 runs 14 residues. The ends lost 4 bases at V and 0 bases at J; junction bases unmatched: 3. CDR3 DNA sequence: TGCAGCGTTGCCGGGACAGGGGTCTCCTACGAGCAGTACTTC. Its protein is CSVAGTGVSYEQYF.

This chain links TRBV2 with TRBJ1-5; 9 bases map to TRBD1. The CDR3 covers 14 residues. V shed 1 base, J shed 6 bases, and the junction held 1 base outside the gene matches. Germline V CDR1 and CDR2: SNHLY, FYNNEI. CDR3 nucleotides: TGTGCCAGCAGTGAAGACAGGGGGCTTCAGCCCCAGCATTTT. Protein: CASSEDRGLQPQHF.

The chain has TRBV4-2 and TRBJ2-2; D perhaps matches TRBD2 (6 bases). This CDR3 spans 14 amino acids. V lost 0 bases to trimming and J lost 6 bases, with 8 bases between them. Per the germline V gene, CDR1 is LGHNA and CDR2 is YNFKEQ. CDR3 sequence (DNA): TGTGCCAGCAGCCAAGATGCGGGGCCCGGGGAGCTGTTTTTT. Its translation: CASSQDAGPGELFF.

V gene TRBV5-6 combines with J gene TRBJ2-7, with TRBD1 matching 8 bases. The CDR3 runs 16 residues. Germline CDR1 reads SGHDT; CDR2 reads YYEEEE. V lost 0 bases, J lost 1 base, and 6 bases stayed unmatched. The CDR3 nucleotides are TGTGCCAGCAGCTTGGGCGACAGGGGCGCATCCTACGAGCAGTACTTC. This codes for CASSLGDRGASYEQYF. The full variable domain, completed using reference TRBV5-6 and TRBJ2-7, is DAGVTQSPTHLIKTRGQQVTLRCSPKSGHDTVSWYQQALGQGPQFIFQYYEEEERQRGNFPDRFSGHQFPNYSSELNVNALLLGDSALYLCASSLGDRGASYEQYFGPGTRLTVT.

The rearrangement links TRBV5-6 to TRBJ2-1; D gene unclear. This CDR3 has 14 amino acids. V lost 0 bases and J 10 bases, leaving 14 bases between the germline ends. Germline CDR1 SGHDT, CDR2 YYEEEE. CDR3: CASSLDPEFREQFF. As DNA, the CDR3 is TGTGCCAGCAGCTTGGACCCTGAGTTTCGGGAGCAGTTCTTC.

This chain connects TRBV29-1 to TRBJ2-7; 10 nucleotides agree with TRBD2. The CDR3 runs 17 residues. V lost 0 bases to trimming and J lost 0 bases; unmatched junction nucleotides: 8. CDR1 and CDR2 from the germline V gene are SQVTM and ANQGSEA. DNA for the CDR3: TGCAGCGTTGAAGAGGGGCTAGCGGGGGCCCTCTCCTACGAGCAGTACTTC. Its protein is CSVEEGLAGALSYEQYF.

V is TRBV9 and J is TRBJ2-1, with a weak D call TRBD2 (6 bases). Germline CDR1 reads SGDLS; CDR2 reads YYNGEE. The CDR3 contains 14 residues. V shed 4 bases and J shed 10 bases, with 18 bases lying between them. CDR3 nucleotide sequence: TGTGCCAGCAGCCCTCGTGCCGGGGCGGGAGAGCAGTTCTTC. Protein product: CASSPRAGAGEQFF. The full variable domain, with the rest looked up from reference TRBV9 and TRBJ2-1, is DSGVTQTPKHLITATGQRVTLRCSPRSGDLSVYWYQQSLDQGLQFLIQYYNGEERAKGNILERFSAQQFPDLHSELNLSSLELGDSALYFCASSPRAGAGEQFFGPGTRLTVL.

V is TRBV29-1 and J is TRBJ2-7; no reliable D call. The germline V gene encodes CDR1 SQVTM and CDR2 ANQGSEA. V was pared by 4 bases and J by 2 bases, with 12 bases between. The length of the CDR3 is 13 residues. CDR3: CSVGGRLTYEQYF. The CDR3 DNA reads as TGCAGCGTTGGCGGCAGACTTACCTACGAGCAGTACTTC.

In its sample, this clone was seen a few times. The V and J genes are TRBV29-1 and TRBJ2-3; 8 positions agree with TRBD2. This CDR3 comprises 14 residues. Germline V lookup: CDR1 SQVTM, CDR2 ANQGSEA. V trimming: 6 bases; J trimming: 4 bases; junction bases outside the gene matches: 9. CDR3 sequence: CSVGRGGFADTQYF. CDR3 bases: TGCAGCGTCGGGAGGGGAGGGTTCGCAGATACGCAGTATTTT.

CDR3 sequence (DNA): TGTGCCAGCAGCTTAGGGGAGCTGAATGAGCAGTTCTTC. It codes for CASSLGELNEQFF. J is TRBJ2-1 and V is TRBV7-9; D possibly corresponds to TRBD2 (5 bases). Germline CDR1 reads SEHNR; CDR2 reads FQNEAQ (reference sequence). The germline V and J ends were trimmed by 1 base and 7 bases, with 8 bases remaining between them. This CDR3 spans 13 amino acids. The full variable domain, rest sourced from reference TRBV7-9 and TRBJ2-1, is DTGVSQNPRHKITKRGQNVTFRCDPISEHNRLYWYRQTLGQGPEFLTYFQNEAQLEKSRLLSDRFSAERPKGSFSTLEIQRTEQGDSAMYLCASSLGELNEQFFGPGTRLTVL.

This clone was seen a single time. CDR3 sequence: CASSEARGQGNSPLHF. The CDR3 DNA sequence: TGTGCCAGCAGTGAAGCAAGGGGGCAGGGAAATTCACCCCTCCACTTT. This chain uses TRBV6-1 with TRBJ1-6; TRBD1 matches at 7 bases. CDR1 and CDR2 (germline): MNHNS, SASEGT. V gave up 0 bases and J gave up 7 bases; unmatched junction bases: 6. This CDR3 has 16 amino acids.

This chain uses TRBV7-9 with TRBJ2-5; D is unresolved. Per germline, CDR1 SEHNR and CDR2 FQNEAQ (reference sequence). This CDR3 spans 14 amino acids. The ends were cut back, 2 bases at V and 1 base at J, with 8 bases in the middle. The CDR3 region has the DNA TGTGCCAGCAGCTTATCCGCAGGCCAAGAGACCCAGTACTTC. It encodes CASSLSAGQETQYF.

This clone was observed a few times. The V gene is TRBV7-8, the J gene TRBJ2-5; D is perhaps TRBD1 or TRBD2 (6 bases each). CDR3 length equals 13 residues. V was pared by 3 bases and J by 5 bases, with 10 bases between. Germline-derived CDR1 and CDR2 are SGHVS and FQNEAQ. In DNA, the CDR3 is TGTGCCAGCAGCTTCGTAGGGGGGGAGACCCAGTACTTC. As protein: CASSFVGGETQYF. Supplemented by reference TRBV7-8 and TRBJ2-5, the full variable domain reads GAGVSQSPRYKVAKRGQDVALRCDPISGHVSLFWYQQALGQGPEFLTYFQNEAQLDKSGLPSDRFFAERPEGSVSTLKIQRTQQEDSAVYLCASSFVGGETQYFGPGTRLLVL.